A single sample gave rise to the 26 T cell receptor beta chains below, sequenced in a study of blood T cell repertoires in COVID-19. Produced via immunoSEQ multiplex PCR; TCRdb's table is partial and in-frame only. The data show 200,000 to 300,000 clones, with 80% to 90% seen just once and 3.6% held by the top ten. Sequencing used PBMCs or T cells enriched from blood (not recorded which). The origin of the receptors is a woman between 40 and 50 years old who had been exposed to COVID-19.

The rearrangement uses TRBV28 and TRBJ2-3; 8 nucleotides match TRBD2. The trim removed 3 bases at V and 1 base at J, leaving 18 bases unmatched. CDR1 MDHEN and CDR2 SYDVKM come from the germline V gene. CDR3 length equals 20 residues. CDR3 protein: CASSFFPGRGVPPGTDTQYF. In DNA form, the CDR3 reads TGTGCCAGCAGTTTCTTCCCTGGGCGGGGGGTCCCCCCTGGCACAGATACGCAGTATTTT. Drawing the rest from reference TRBV28 and TRBJ2-3, the complete variable domain is DVKVTQSSRYLVKRTGEKVFLECVQDMDHENMFWYRQDPGLGLRLIYFSYDVKMKEKGDIPEGYSVSREKKERFSLILESASTNQTSMYLCASSFFPGRGVPPGTDTQYFGPGTRLTVL.

V gene TRBV19 combines with J gene TRBJ2-1; TRBD2 aligns across 8 bases. Looked up from germline, CDR1 is LNHDA and CDR2 is SQIVND (reference sequence). V trimming: 3 bases; J trimming: 4 bases; junction bases outside the gene matches: 11. This CDR3 spans 17 amino acids. Here the CDR3 DNA reads TGTGCCAGTAGTATTTCCAGCGGGGGCCTCGCTTACAATGAGCAGTTCTTC. This codes for CASSISSGGLAYNEQFF. Filled out from reference TRBV19 and TRBJ2-1, the complete variable domain reads DGGITQSPKYLFRKEGQNVTLSCEQNLNHDAMYWYRQDPGQGLRLIYYSQIVNDFQKGDIAEGYSVSREKKESFPLTVTSAQKNPTAFYLCASSISSGGLAYNEQFFGPGTRLTVL.

The chain couples TRBV28 to TRBJ1-1; 8 nucleotides agree with TRBD1. V was pared by 6 bases and J by 4 bases, with 7 bases of the junction left unmatched. The germline V gene encodes CDR1 MDHEN and CDR2 SYDVKM. The CDR3 sequence is 14 residues long. The CDR3 reads CASSRDTGGTEAFF. The DNA of the CDR3 is TGTGCCAGCAGCCGCGACACAGGGGGCACTGAAGCTTTCTTT.

The J gene is TRBJ1-4, the V gene TRBV18; TRBD1 aligns across 9 bases. The junction had 4 bases not matched to a gene; V was cut back by 4 bases and J by 7 bases. Germline lookup yields CDR1 KGHSH and CDR2 LQKENI. This CDR3 contains 14 residues. The CDR3 DNA reads TGTGCCAGCTCACGGGAGACAGGGGGTGAAAAACTGTTTTTT. As protein: CASSRETGGEKLFF.

The rearrangement joins TRBV27 to TRBJ1-2, with 9 nucleotides matching TRBD1. The V and J ends lost 7 bases and 2 bases, in that order; junction bases with no gene match: 11. CDR3 length: 16 amino acids. Germline CDR1 is MNHEY and CDR2 is SMNVEV (reference sequence). The CDR3 DNA reads TGTGCCAGCACCAGTCTACAGGGGGCTGGGAACTATGGCTACACCTTC. Amino acid sequence: CASTSLQGAGNYGYTF.

There are a few counts of this clone. The chain uses TRBV6-6 and TRBJ2-1, with 12 bases aligning to TRBD1. The CDR3 runs 15 residues. The germline CDR1 and CDR2 sequences are MNHNY and SVGAGI (reference sequence). Trimming took 6 bases from V and 8 from J; bases not matched to a gene: 8. The CDR3 spells CASRETGQGAHEQFF. DNA of the CDR3: TGTGCCAGCAGGGAGACGGGACAGGGGGCACATGAGCAGTTCTTC.

This clone was observed a single time. This chain joins TRBV7-6 and TRBJ2-1; TRBD2 agrees at 14 bases. CDR3 length: 16 amino acids. The germline V gene has CDR1 SGHVS and CDR2 FNYEAQ. V shed 4 bases and J 9 bases; nucleotides not matched to a gene: 8. Here the CDR3 DNA reads TGTGCCAGCAGCTCGTGGACTAGCGGGGGGTTCGGTGAGCAGTTCTTC. It is translated as CASSSWTSGGFGEQFF.

The V call is TRBV6-1, the J call TRBJ1-5; a possible D gene is TRBD1 (5 bases). Trimming shortened V by 2 bases and J by 0 bases, and 14 bases separated the two germline ends. CDR1 and CDR2 (germline): MNHNS, SASEGT. This CDR3 region has 17 residues. CDR3: CASSEQGPHFSNQPQHF. In DNA, the CDR3 is TGTGCCAGCAGTGAACAGGGTCCCCACTTTAGCAATCAGCCCCAGCATTTT.

This clone was counted once. The J gene is TRBJ1-4, the V gene TRBV6-5; 8 nucleotides line up with TRBD1. CDR3 length equals 15 residues. Germline CDR1 reads MNHEY; CDR2 reads SVGAGI. The J segment lost 7 bases and the V segment lost 6 bases, leaving 10 bases of the junction unmatched. The chain's CDR3 is CASRPQGAGREKLFF. The CDR3 DNA follows: TGTGCCAGCAGACCCCAGGGGGCAGGACGTGAAAAACTGTTTTTT.

A single count supports this clone. The chain recombines TRBV3-1 (or the pseudogene TRBV3-2) with TRBJ1-4; 7 nucleotides line up with TRBD1. CDR3 length: 14 amino acids. The V gene end was trimmed by 9 bases and the J gene end by 8 bases; junction bases not matched to a gene: 12. Germline assignment: CDR1 LGHDT and CDR2 YNNKEL (reference sequence). The CDR3 nucleotides are TGTGCCAGTACCCAAGGGGGCGCGCGGGAAAAACTGTTTTTT. Amino acids: CASTQGGAREKLFF.

V is TRBV9 and J is TRBJ2-5; 8 nucleotides match TRBD2. The germline V gene encodes CDR1 SGDLS and CDR2 YYNGEE. CDR3 length: 14 amino acids. The V segment lost 3 bases and the J segment 6 bases; nucleotides outside the gene matches: 7. The CDR3 sequence: CASSARGGIQTQYF. CDR3 DNA sequence: TGTGCCAGCAGCGCCCGGGGGGGCATCCAGACCCAGTACTTC.

V gene TRBV4-1 combines with J gene TRBJ2-2, with 9 bases matching TRBD2. CDR1 is MGHRA, CDR2 YSYEKL, per germline. This CDR3 comprises 17 residues. The ends lost 1 base at V and 2 bases at J; junction bases unmatched: 5. The CDR3, as DNA: TGCGCCAGCAGCCAAGGCCCGCGGGGGGGCAACACCGGGGAGCTGTTTTTT. Translated, it gives CASSQGPRGGNTGELFF.

The V call is TRBV10-3, the J call TRBJ2-5; 9 bases are a match to TRBD2. The germline gives CDR1 ENHRY, CDR2 SYGVKD. V was pared by 5 bases and J by 0 bases, with 4 bases of the junction left unmatched. This CDR3 spans 15 amino acids. The CDR3 DNA reads as TGTGCCATCAGTACGAGCGGGGGGTACCAAGAGACCCAGTACTTC. Translation: CAISTSGGYQETQYF.

V is TRBV5-5 and J is TRBJ1-4, with D unresolved. The CDR3 runs to 15 residues. Germline V gives CDR1 SGHKS, CDR2 YYEKEE (reference sequence). Trimming cost V 0 bases and J 5 bases, with 11 bases left between them. The CDR3 here is CASSLAPANNEKLFF. In DNA form, the CDR3 reads TGTGCCAGCAGCTTGGCCCCCGCTAACAATGAAAAACTGTTTTTT.

V and J are TRBV24-1 and TRBJ2-2, with 7 bases fitting TRBD1. The CDR3 is 17 amino acids. CDR1 and CDR2 from the germline V gene are KGHDR and SFDVKD. The V and J ends lost 3 bases and 2 bases, in that order; junction bases with no gene match: 8. CDR3 in DNA: TGTGCCACCAGTGATAGAGGGGGCGCCCCCAACACCGGGGAGCTGTTTTTT. This gives the protein CATSDRGGAPNTGELFF.

This clone was seen a handful of times. The chain links TRBV6-4 to TRBJ2-1; maybe TRBD2 (6 bases). Looked up from germline, CDR1 is MRHNA and CDR2 is SNTAGT. The CDR3 is 15 residues long. The V end lost 3 bases, the J end lost 6 bases, and 15 bases lay between the germline ends. The DNA of the CDR3 is TGTGCCAGCAGTGAAGGGACTGACACGGCCAATGAGCAGTTCTTC. Translation gives CASSEGTDTANEQFF.

V usage is TRBV19 and J usage is TRBJ2-1; 8 bases fit TRBD1. The germline V gene has CDR1 LNHDA and CDR2 SQIVND (reference sequence). With V trimmed by 4 bases and J by 8 bases, 7 bases remained unmatched. The CDR3 runs to 14 residues. CDR3 DNA sequence: TGTGCCAGTAGTACCATGGACAGGGCCCATGAGCAGTTCTTC. Translated, it gives CASSTMDRAHEQFF.

The chain combines TRBV6-2 or TRBV6-3 with TRBJ2-7; D is ambiguous. Trimming pared 6 bases from V and 2 bases from J, leaving 17 bases between. CDR1 and CDR2 (germline): MNHEY, SVGEGT. This CDR3 spans 15 amino acids. CDR3 in amino acids: CASSLLGLQPYEQYF. The CDR3 DNA is TGTGCCAGCAGCCTCTTGGGTCTACAGCCCTACGAGCAGTACTTC.

The rearrangement joins TRBV5-1 to TRBJ2-7, with 7 positions matching TRBD1. V dropped 0 bases and J dropped 2; count of bases not matched to a gene: 5. Germline loops: CDR1 SGHRS, CDR2 YFSETQ. This CDR3 has 15 residues. This CDR3 reads CASSLAKGATYEQYF. CDR3 bases: TGCGCCAGCAGCTTGGCCAAGGGGGCTACCTACGAGCAGTACTTC.

For the CDR3, the DNA is TGTGCCAGCACCAAAAGTCAGGGTCGGAATTCACCCCTCCACTTT. Translating it yields CASTKSQGRNSPLHF. This chain joins TRBV28 and TRBJ1-6; possibly TRBD1 for D (5 bases). Germline V gene sequence: CDR1 MDHEN, CDR2 SYDVKM. The CDR3 loop spans 15 amino acids. Trimming stripped 7 bases from V and 7 bases from J, with 17 bases between.

This clone was seen just once. The rearrangement uses TRBV6-5 and TRBJ1-1, with 7 positions matching TRBD1. V was clipped by 2 bases and J by 6 bases; unmatched bases: 9. Looked up from germline, CDR1 is MNHEY and CDR2 is SVGAGI. There are 15 residues in the CDR3. The DNA for the CDR3 is TGTGCCAGCAGTTACGGGACAGTAAGTGTCCCTGAAGCTTTCTTT. Translated: CASSYGTVSVPEAFF.

The chain joins TRBV11-2 to TRBJ1-1, with D perhaps TRBD1 (6 bases). In germline, CDR1 is SGHAT, CDR2 FQNNGV. Trimming took off 7 bases at V and 8 bases at J, with 20 bases between the two ends. This CDR3 is built from 14 residues. The CDR3 bases are TGTGCCAGCATCGACGGGGGGCGCGTCGGAGAAGCTTTCTTT. It yields the protein CASIDGGRVGEAFF.

The chain combines TRBV6-5 with TRBJ2-2; a weak D match, TRBD1 (6 bases). Germline CDR1 reads MNHEY; CDR2 reads SVGAGI. CDR3 size: 14 residues. With 7 bases removed from V and 7 bases from J, the gap between germline ends came to 16 bases. The CDR3 DNA sequence: TGTGCCAGCAAGTCACAGGGATGGGTCGGGGAGCTGTTTTTT. This encodes CASKSQGWVGELFF.

The chain combines TRBV18 with TRBJ2-7, with D tentatively TRBD2 (5 bases). The germline V gene has CDR1 KGHSH and CDR2 LQKENI. The length of the CDR3 is 15 residues. The V end lost 1 base, the J end lost 1 base, and 11 bases lay between the germline ends. CDR3 loop: CASSPRRVRSYEQYF. In nucleotides, the CDR3 is TGTGCCAGCTCACCACGGCGGGTTAGGTCCTACGAGCAGTACTTC.

The chain carries TRBV29-1 and TRBJ2-7, with TRBD1 identical over 10 bases. The CDR3 length is 15 residues. Germline V CDR1 and CDR2: SQVTM, ANQGSEA. V lost 3 bases, J lost 2 bases, and 7 bases stayed unmatched. The DNA of the CDR3 is TGCAGCGTTGACAAGCCCGGACAGGGGGCCTACGAGCAGTACTTC. Translation: CSVDKPGQGAYEQYF.

The chain combines TRBV19 with TRBJ1-2, with 9 bases fitting TRBD1. The germline gives CDR1 LNHDA, CDR2 SQIVND (reference sequence). CDR3 length equals 14 residues. With 6 bases clipped from V and 6 bases from J, the junction kept 8 bases outside the gene matches. The CDR3 region is CASRVQGAGDGYTF. CDR3 coding DNA: TGTGCCAGTAGGGTACAGGGGGCGGGGGATGGCTACACCTTC.